The 7 T cell receptor beta chains listed next were all sequenced from one sample in a study of control samples from healthy donors and cancer patients. Clones were sequenced by immunoSEQ multiplex PCR, and TCRdb holds only the in-frame ones, with some missing. The sample has about 170,000 clones; about 94% are singletons. The sample was blood. The source of these receptors is a woman aged 55-70 years in good health.

J is TRBJ1-5 and V is TRBV6-2 or TRBV6-3; 9 nucleotides line up with TRBD1. V lost 0 bases, J lost 0 bases, and 12 bases stayed unmatched. The CDR3 spans 20 residues. Per germline, CDR1 MNHEY and CDR2 SVGEGT. The CDR3 DNA sequence: TGTGCCAGCAGTTACTCGGGGACAGGGTCCCTACTATATAGCAATCAGCCCCAGCATTTT. It codes for CASSYSGTGSLLYSNQPQHF.

This chain joins TRBV7-9 and TRBJ1-2; D call uncertain. CDR3 length: 13 residues. Trimming cost V 5 bases and J 2 bases, with 9 bases left between them. CDR1 SEHNR and CDR2 FQNEAQ come from the germline V gene (reference sequence). The CDR3 region is CASSDDWNYGYTF. CDR3 sequence (DNA): TGTGCCAGCAGCGACGATTGGAACTATGGCTACACCTTC.

This clone was seen a single time. The chain has TRBV25-1 and TRBJ1-4; D remains ambiguous. The CDR3 extends over 14 amino acids. V lost 4 bases, J lost 6 bases, and 12 bases lay in between. Germline V CDR1 and CDR2: MGHDK, SYGVNS. CDR3 protein: CASSAGGLDEKLFF. In DNA, the CDR3 is TGTGCCAGCAGTGCGGGAGGTTTGGATGAAAAACTGTTTTTT.

The chain carries TRBV7-2 and TRBJ2-1, with a weak D call TRBD1 (6 bases). Germline lookup yields CDR1 SGHTA and CDR2 FQGNSA. The V end lost 5 bases, the J end lost 0 bases, and 11 bases lay between the germline ends. This CDR3 comprises 15 residues. CDR3 nucleotide sequence: TGTGCCAGCAGCCCCTCACAGGGCTCCTACAATGAGCAGTTCTTC. This translates into CASSPSQGSYNEQFF.

This chain uses TRBV5-1 with TRBJ1-6; 11 bases match TRBD1. The CDR3 loop spans 18 amino acids. Germline V gene lookup returns CDR1 SGHRS and CDR2 YFSETQ. V was pared by 4 bases and J by 4 bases, with 10 bases of the junction left unmatched. The CDR3 coding sequence is TGCGCCAGCAGCCCAACCCCGGGACAGGGGGGATATAATTCACCCCTCCACTTT. Translated: CASSPTPGQGGYNSPLHF.

The chain joins TRBV7-2 to TRBJ1-5; TRBD1 agrees at 7 bases. The CDR3 length is 15 residues. Germline V CDR1 and CDR2: SGHTA, FQGNSA. V dropped 3 bases and J dropped 1; count of bases not matched to a gene: 3. The CDR3 sequence is CASSFLGQSNQPQHF. In DNA form, the CDR3 reads TGTGCCAGCAGCTTTCTGGGACAGAGCAATCAGCCCCAGCATTTT.

The V gene is TRBV7-8, the J gene TRBJ1-2; D unclear. V was pared by 6 bases and J by 3 bases, with 20 bases between. CDR3 length equals 16 residues. In germline, CDR1 is SGHVS, CDR2 FQNEAQ. The CDR3 reads CASSMDPALEDYGYTF. The CDR3 DNA sequence: TGTGCCAGCAGTATGGACCCGGCCCTCGAAGACTATGGCTACACCTTC.